This T cell receptor (beta chain) was captured by sequencing in a study of PD-1 blockade in classical Hodgkin lymphoma. Study-level points and caveats: Only CD4+ TCR diversity, not CD8+, had risen significantly by C4D1. Reports described newly diagnosed patients as having lower baseline TCR diversity than healthy donors.

Points on this clone: As yet, its antigen is unknown.

Measured with immunoSEQ multiplex PCR; TCRdb has only the in-frame clones, and not every one. Seen here are about 15,000 clones, around 80% observed once, and the top ten hold around 37%. The patients all showed relapse after autologous stem cell transplantation, while their brentuximab vedotin exposure varied. V was shortened by 6 bases and J by 4 bases, with 15 bases between the two germline ends. Germline V lookup: CDR1 MNHEY, CDR2 SMNVEV (reference sequence). This CDR3 has 14 residues. This TCR was sampled from a human donor with classical Hodgkin lymphoma. This chain links TRBV27 with TRBJ1-2, with D possibly being TRBD1 (6 bases). This specimen was peripheral blood mononuclear cells (PBMCs), taken before the second cycle of nivolumab. The CDR3 bases are TGTGCCAGCAGCTCTTGGACAGAACCCTATGGCTACACCTTC. Encoded protein: CASSSWTEPYGYTF.